Below, 9 T cell receptor beta chains from the same sample are listed, as sequenced in a study of PD-1 blockade in classical Hodgkin lymphoma. TCRdb keeps only in-frame clones here, not all; method: immunoSEQ multiplex PCR. The profile shows 23,000 or so clones, less than 75% of them singletons. Stated time point: cycle 4 day 1 (C4D1), after about 6 weeks of nivolumab. Every single patient, without exception, relapsed after autologous stem cell transplantation, and brentuximab vedotin exposure varied. The material sequenced was peripheral blood mononuclear cells (PBMCs), taken before the fourth cycle of nivolumab. These receptors came from a human donor with classical Hodgkin lymphoma.

The V call is TRBV21-1, the J call TRBJ1-5. TRBV21-1 is noted as a pseudogene. The CDR3 is 17 amino acids. The CDR3 nucleotides are TGTGCCAGCAGCAAAGCGCTCCGGATCCTTAGCAATCAGCCCCAGCATTTT. Translated: CASSKALRILSNQPQHF.

J is TRBJ2-3 and V is TRBV7-6; no clear D. CDR1 and CDR2 from the germline V gene are SGHVS and FNYEAQ. Trimming stripped 1 base from V and 4 bases from J, with 3 bases between. This CDR3 comprises 12 residues. The CDR3 DNA follows: TGTGCCAGCAGCTTAGGCCCAGATACGCAGTATTTT. Amino acids: CASSLGPDTQYF.

V and J are TRBV18 and TRBJ1-1; D is perhaps TRBD1 (5 bases). The germline gives CDR1 KGHSH, CDR2 LQKENI. V shed 3 bases and J shed 1 base, with 9 bases lying between them. CDR3 size: 14 residues. The CDR3 here is CASSPGDSNTEAFF. DNA of the CDR3: TGTGCCAGCTCACCGGGGGACTCGAACACTGAAGCTTTCTTT.

This chain connects TRBV7-2 to TRBJ2-5; D may be TRBD2 (5 bases). The V and J ends lost 6 bases and 5 bases respectively, with 19 bases between them. Germline V gene lookup returns CDR1 SGHTA and CDR2 FQGNSA. The CDR3 sequence is 15 residues long. The CDR3: CASSFDRGSKETQYF. The CDR3 DNA reads as TGTGCCAGCAGTTTCGATCGGGGATCGAAGGAGACCCAGTACTTC.

This clone appeared a single time. The J gene is TRBJ2-1, the V gene TRBV27, with D possibly being TRBD2 (6 bases). Germline CDR1 and CDR2: MNHEY and SMNVEV (reference sequence). The CDR3 has 14 amino acids. The ends were cut back, 5 bases at V and 10 bases at J, with 18 bases in the middle. The CDR3 DNA follows: TGTGCCAGCAGTAACACTCCGGGCGGGGACGAGCAGTTCTTC. This sequence encodes CASSNTPGGDEQFF.

The chain uses TRBV30 and TRBJ1-5; TRBD1 matches at 8 bases. Germline V gene sequence: CDR1 GTSNPN, CDR2 SVGIG (reference sequence). The length of the CDR3 is 13 residues. V gave up 0 bases and J gave up 5 bases; unmatched junction bases: 0. The CDR3 DNA reads as TGTGCCTGGAGTGTACAGGGGGATCAGCCCCAGCATTTT. It encodes CAWSVQGDQPQHF.

Details on this clone: Compared with germline, one end of the junction differs, possibly owing to a read error. The CDR3 reads CASSIGLLPNQPRHF. The CDR3 nucleotides are TGTGCCAGTAGTATCGGGCTTTTGCCAAATCAGCCCCGGCATTTT. This sequence joins TRBV19 and TRBJ1-5; D is ambiguous. Germline V lookup: CDR1 LNHDA, CDR2 SQIVND (reference sequence). CDR3 size: 15 residues.

V and J are TRBV11-2 and TRBJ1-1; D might be TRBD1 (6 bases). This CDR3 is 14 amino acids long. V was trimmed by 1 base and J by 4 bases, leaving 10 bases between them. Germline V CDR1 and CDR2: SGHAT, FQNNGV. CDR3 amino acids: CASSLVTGPTEAFF. The CDR3 bases are TGTGCCAGCAGCTTAGTCACAGGGCCCACTGAAGCTTTCTTT.

This chain uses TRBV7-6 with TRBJ1-1; 7 nucleotides match TRBD1. This CDR3 region has 13 residues. The germline V gene encodes CDR1 SGHVS and CDR2 FNYEAQ. V lost 5 bases to trimming and J lost 4 bases; unmatched junction nucleotides: 4. The CDR3 sequence: CASSPGGVTEAFF. CDR3 DNA: TGTGCCAGCAGCCCAGGGGGGGTCACTGAAGCTTTCTTT.